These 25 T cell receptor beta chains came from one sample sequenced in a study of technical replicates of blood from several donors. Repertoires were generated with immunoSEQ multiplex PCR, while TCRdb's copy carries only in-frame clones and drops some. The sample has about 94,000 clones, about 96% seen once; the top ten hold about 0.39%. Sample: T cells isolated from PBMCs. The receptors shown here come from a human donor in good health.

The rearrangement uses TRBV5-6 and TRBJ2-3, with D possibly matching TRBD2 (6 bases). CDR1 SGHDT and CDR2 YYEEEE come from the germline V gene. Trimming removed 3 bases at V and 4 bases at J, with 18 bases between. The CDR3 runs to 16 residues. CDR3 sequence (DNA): TGTGCCAGCAGCTCCCTCGGGAGAGTCCCCCCAGATACGCAGTATTTT. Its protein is CASSSLGRVPPDTQYF.

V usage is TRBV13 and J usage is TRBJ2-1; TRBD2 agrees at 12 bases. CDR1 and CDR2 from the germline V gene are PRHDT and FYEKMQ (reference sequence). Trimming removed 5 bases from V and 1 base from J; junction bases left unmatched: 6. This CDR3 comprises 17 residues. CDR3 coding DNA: TGTGCCAGCAGCCGTGGGACTAGCGGGCTATCCTACAATGAGCAGTTCTTC. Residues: CASSRGTSGLSYNEQFF.

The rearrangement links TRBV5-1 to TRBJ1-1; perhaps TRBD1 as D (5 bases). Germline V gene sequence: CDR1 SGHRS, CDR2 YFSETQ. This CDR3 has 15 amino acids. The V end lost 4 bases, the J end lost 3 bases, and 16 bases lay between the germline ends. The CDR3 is CASSLSREGYTEAFF. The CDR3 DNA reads TGCGCCAGCAGCCTAAGTCGGGAGGGGTACACTGAAGCTTTCTTT.

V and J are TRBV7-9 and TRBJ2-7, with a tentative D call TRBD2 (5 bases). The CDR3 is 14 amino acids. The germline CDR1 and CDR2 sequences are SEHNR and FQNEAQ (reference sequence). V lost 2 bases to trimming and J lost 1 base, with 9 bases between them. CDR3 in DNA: TGTGCCAGCAGCTTATTTGAGGGATCCTACGAGCAGTACTTC. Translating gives CASSLFEGSYEQYF.

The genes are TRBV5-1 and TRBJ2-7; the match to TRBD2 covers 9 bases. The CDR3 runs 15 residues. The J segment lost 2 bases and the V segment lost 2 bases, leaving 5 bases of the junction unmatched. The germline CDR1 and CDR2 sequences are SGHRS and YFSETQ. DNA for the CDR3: TGCGCCAGCAGCTTCGGGCTAGCGGGGACCTACGAGCAGTACTTC. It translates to CASSFGLAGTYEQYF.

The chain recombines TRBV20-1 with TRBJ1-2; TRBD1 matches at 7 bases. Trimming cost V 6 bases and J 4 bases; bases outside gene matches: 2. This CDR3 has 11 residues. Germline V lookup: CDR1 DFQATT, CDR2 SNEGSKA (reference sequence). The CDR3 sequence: CSAGTVYGYTF. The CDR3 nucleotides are TGCAGTGCCGGGACAGTCTATGGCTACACCTTC.

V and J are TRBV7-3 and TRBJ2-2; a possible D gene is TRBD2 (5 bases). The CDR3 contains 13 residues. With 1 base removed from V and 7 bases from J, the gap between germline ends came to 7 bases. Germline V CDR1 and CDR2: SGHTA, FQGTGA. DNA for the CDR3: TGTGCCAGCAGCTTAATTGGGAGCGGGGAGCTGTTTTTT. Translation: CASSLIGSGELFF.

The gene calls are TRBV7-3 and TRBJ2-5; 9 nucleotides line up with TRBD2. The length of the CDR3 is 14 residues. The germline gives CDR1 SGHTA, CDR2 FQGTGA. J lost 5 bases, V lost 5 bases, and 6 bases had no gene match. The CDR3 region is CASSPGLAEETQYF. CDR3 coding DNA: TGTGCCAGCAGCCCGGGACTAGCCGAGGAGACCCAGTACTTC.

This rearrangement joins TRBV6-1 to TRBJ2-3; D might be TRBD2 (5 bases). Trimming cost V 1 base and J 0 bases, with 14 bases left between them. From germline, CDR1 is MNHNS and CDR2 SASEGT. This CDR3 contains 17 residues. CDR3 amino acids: CASSEVGMAESTDTQYF. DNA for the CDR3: TGTGCCAGCAGTGAAGTCGGGATGGCGGAGAGCACAGATACGCAGTATTTT.

The CDR3 here is CARNRDRDEQYF. The CDR3 coding sequence is TGTGCCAGGAACCGGGACAGGGACGAGCAGTACTTC. The chain links TRBV6-5 to TRBJ2-7, with TRBD1 identical over 9 bases. The germline V gene has CDR1 MNHEY and CDR2 SVGAGI. This CDR3 comprises 12 residues. Losses at the gene ends were 9 bases for V and 5 bases for J; bases not matched to a gene: 5.

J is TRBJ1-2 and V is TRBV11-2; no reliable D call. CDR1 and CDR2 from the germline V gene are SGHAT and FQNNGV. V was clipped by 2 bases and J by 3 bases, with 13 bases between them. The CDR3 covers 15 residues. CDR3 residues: CASSLYEESYYGYTF. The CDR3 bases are TGTGCCAGCAGCTTATATGAGGAGAGTTACTATGGCTACACCTTC.

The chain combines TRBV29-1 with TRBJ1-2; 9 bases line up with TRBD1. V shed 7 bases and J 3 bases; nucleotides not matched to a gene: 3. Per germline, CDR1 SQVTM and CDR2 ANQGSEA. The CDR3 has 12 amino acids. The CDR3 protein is CSAQGADYGYTF. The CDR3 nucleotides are TGCAGCGCACAGGGGGCGGACTATGGCTACACCTTC.

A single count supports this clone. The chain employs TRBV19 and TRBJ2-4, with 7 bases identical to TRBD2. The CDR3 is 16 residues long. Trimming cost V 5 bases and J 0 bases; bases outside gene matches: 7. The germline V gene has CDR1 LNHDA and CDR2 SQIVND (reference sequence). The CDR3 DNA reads TGTGCCAGTAGTTCTAATCTAGCGGCAGCCAAAAACATTCAGTACTTC. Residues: CASSSNLAAAKNIQYF.

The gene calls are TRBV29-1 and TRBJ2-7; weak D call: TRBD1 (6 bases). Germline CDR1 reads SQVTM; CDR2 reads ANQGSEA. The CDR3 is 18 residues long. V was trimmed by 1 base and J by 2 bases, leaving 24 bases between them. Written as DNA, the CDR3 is TGCAGCGTTGAAGTAGGGGGAAACAGGGTCCGACCCCCCTACGAGCAGTACTTC. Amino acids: CSVEVGGNRVRPPYEQYF.

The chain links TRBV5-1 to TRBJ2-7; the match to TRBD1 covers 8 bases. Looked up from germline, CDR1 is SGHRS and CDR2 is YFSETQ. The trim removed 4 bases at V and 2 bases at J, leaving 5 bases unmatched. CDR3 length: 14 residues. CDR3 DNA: TGCGCCAGCAGCCCAGGACAGGGCCCCTACGAGCAGTACTTC. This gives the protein CASSPGQGPYEQYF.

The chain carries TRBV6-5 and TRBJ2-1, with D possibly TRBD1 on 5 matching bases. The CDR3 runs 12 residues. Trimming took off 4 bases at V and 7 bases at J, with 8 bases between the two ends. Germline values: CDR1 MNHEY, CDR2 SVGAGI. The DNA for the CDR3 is TGTGCCAGCAGTTCCAGGGATAATGAGCAGTTCTTC. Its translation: CASSSRDNEQFF.

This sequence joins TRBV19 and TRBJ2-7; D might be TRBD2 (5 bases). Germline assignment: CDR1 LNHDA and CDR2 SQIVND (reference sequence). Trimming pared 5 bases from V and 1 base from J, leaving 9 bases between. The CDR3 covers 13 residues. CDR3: CASSVGISYEQYF. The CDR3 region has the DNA TGTGCCAGTAGTGTCGGGATATCCTACGAGCAGTACTTC.

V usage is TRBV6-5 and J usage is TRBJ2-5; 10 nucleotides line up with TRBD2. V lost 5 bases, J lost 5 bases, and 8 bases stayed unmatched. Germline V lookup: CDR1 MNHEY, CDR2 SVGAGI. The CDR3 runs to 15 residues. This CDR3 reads CASSQSSGSIETQYF. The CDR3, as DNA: TGTGCCAGCAGTCAATCTAGCGGGAGTATTGAGACCCAGTACTTC.

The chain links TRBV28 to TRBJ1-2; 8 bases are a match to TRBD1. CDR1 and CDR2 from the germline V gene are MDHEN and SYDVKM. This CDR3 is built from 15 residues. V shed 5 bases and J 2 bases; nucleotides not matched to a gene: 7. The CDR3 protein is CASSLYRQGNYGYTF. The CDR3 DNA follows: TGTGCCAGCAGTCTTTATCGACAGGGGAACTATGGCTACACCTTC.

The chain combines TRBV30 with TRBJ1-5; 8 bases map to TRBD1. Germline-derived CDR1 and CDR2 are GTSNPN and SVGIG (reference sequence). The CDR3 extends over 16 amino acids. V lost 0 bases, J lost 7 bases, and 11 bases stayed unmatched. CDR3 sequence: CAWSVLGQGASQPQHF. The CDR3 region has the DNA TGTGCCTGGAGTGTACTTGGGCAGGGGGCTTCCCAGCCCCAGCATTTT.

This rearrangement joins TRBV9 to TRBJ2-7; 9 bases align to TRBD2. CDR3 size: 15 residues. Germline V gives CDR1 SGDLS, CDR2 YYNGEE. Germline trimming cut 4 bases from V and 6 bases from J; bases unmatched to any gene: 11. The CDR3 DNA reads TGTGCCAGCAGCCCCCGAATTAGCGGGAGTATCGAGCAGTACTTC. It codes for CASSPRISGSIEQYF.

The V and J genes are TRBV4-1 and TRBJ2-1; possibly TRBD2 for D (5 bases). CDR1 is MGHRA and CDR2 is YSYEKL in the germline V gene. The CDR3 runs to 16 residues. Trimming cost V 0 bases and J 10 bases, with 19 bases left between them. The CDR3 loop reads CASSQDRLLASVEQFF. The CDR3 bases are TGCGCCAGCAGCCAAGATAGGTTGCTAGCAAGTGTCGAGCAGTTCTTC.

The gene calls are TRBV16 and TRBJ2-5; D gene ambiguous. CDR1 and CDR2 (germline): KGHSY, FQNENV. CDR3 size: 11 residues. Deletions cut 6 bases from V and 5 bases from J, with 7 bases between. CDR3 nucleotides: TGTGCCAGCAGTCCCTTGGAGACCCAGTACTTC. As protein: CASSPLETQYF.

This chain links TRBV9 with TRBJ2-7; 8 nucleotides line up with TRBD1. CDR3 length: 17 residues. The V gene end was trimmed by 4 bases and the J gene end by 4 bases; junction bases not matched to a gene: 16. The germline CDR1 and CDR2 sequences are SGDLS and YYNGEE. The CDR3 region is CASSPRPPGQAVYEQYF. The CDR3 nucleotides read TGTGCCAGCAGCCCGCGCCCCCCGGGACAGGCTGTATACGAGCAGTACTTC. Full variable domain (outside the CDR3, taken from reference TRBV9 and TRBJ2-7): DSGVTQTPKHLITATGQRVTLRCSPRSGDLSVYWYQQSLDQGLQFLIQYYNGEERAKGNILERFSAQQFPDLHSELNLSSLELGDSALYFCASSPRPPGQAVYEQYFGPGTRLTVT.

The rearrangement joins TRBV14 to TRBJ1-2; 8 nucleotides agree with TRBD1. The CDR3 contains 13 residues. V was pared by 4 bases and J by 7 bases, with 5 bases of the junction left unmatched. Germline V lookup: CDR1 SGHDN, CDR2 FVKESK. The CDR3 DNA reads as TGTGCCAGCAGCCCCCAGGGGGCGGGTGGCTACACCTTC. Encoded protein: CASSPQGAGGYTF.